The present TCR beta chain was sequenced within a study of lymphopenia after photon versus proton radiotherapy (dated by TCRdb to about 2019). For the wider study: In patients with gastrointestinal tumors who developed high-grade lymphopenia, the study compared the immunological effects of photon radiation therapy with those of proton radiation therapy. The 15 to 20 patients in the cohort had gastrointestinal tumors, were treated with either photon or proton therapy, and subsequently developed lymphopenia. The study aimed to characterize how the two radiation modalities differ in their impact on the immune system.

The library came from the immunoSEQ multiplex PCR assay. Deep sequencing of rearranged TCR beta loci, alongside multiparametric flow cytometry, was used to profile T cell repertoires. What TCRdb holds here is the immuneACCESS table cut down to in-frame rearrangements. Part of the clones is not present; checked against another copy, under half of the missing clones reflect an unresolved V gene, and the others are unexplained. The sample records some 31,000 clones, over 75% of which are singletons. The ten largest make up 13% to 15% of the sample. A remark on this clone: The clone's antigen remains unknown. The sample holds no much larger clone one base away, and base qualities are not on file.

CDR1 and CDR2, looked up from the germline V gene, are MNHEY and SVGAGI. Trimming at the junction amounts to 0 bases on V and 0 bases on J, and the germline ends lie 9 bases apart. The CDR3 sequence holds 16 residues, the cysteine and phenylalanine included. Only the CDR3 DNA stays, 48 bases, in frame from base 1. Points the paper makes about the study in general: During treatment, patients who received proton therapy stayed relatively stable, whereas patients who received photon therapy lost naive T cells and TCR diversity and gained effector/memory populations. The survival association was assessed only in patients who died, and better survival with proton therapy was presented by the authors as a possibility rather than a demonstrated result. Once the lymphocyte count had reached its nadir, the repertoires of photon-treated patients showed oligoclonal expansion, particularly of CD8+ Temra cells, and this expansion drove the decline in diversity. Across the cohort, a larger post-nadir drop in TCR diversity was inversely correlated with overall survival time among patients who died.

The sequences come from peripheral blood, collected from a patient treated with proton-based radiotherapy. The sequence derives from a woman in her sixties or seventies with pancreatic cancer. The sequence is built from TRBV6-5 and TRBJ1-3, with the D segment identity uncertain. The CDR3 region has the sequence CASSYSQQHSGNTIYF. The DNA is as follows: TGTGCCAGCAGTTACTCGCAGCAGCACTCTGGAAACACCATATATTTT.